The 19 T cell receptor beta chains below come from one sample, sequenced in a study of T cell responses to AZD1222 COVID-19 vaccine. TCRdb's table, derived via immunoSEQ multiplex PCR, lists solely in-frame clones and lacks some. The sample lists roughly 100,000 clones, around nine tenths seen once, with around 20% in the top ten. Specimen: peripheral blood, collected on day 0 of AZD1222 vaccination. The receptors were sampled from an adult in good health.

DNA of the CDR3: TGTGCCAGCAGCCAAGATCTCTCTGGGGCCAACGTCCTGACTTTC. Amino acids: CASSQDLSGANVLTF. V gene TRBV14 combines with J gene TRBJ2-6; D remains ambiguous. CDR3 size: 15 residues. Trimming stripped 0 bases from V and 0 bases from J, with 3 bases between. Germline CDR1 is SGHDN and CDR2 is FVKESK.

The chain employs TRBV5-6 and TRBJ2-5; 8 nucleotides agree with TRBD1. This CDR3 spans 17 amino acids. The junction had 11 bases not matched to a gene; V was cut back by 0 bases and J by 4 bases. Germline loops: CDR1 SGHDT, CDR2 YYEEEE. The chain's CDR3 is CASSLGPPGQEVETQYF. In DNA, the CDR3 is TGTGCCAGCAGCTTGGGGCCCCCGGGACAGGAGGTAGAGACCCAGTACTTC.

The V call is TRBV5-4, the J call TRBJ2-1; D not resolved. The CDR3 is 13 amino acids. Per the germline V gene, CDR1 is SGHNT and CDR2 is YYREEE (reference sequence). Between the trimmed V and J ends, which lost 4 bases and 10 bases, there was a span of 15 bases. The CDR3 reads CASSPRLVGEQFF. DNA for the CDR3: TGTGCCAGCAGCCCCCGCCTAGTCGGCGAGCAGTTCTTC.

The V and J genes are TRBV6-6 and TRBJ2-7, with 12 positions matching TRBD1. The V gene end was trimmed by 5 bases and the J gene end by 3 bases; junction bases not matched to a gene: 11. Germline V gene data show CDR1 as MNHNY and CDR2 as SVGAGI (reference sequence). This CDR3 region has 17 residues. The CDR3 sequence: CASSPTGGTGGGYEQYF. DNA for the CDR3: TGTGCCAGCAGTCCCACCGGAGGGACAGGGGGCGGCTACGAGCAGTACTTC.

CDR3 sequence reads: CASSRETVNTEAFF. The CDR3 DNA reads TGTGCCAGTAGTAGGGAAACAGTGAACACTGAAGCTTTCTTT. The rearrangement links TRBV19 to TRBJ1-1; D ambiguous. The V end lost 4 bases, the J end lost 0 bases, and 9 bases lay between the germline ends. CDR3 length: 14 amino acids. Germline V gene lookup returns CDR1 LNHDA and CDR2 SQIVND (reference sequence).

This rearrangement joins TRBV19 to TRBJ1-1; 8 nucleotides align to TRBD1. The length of the CDR3 is 15 residues. The germline CDR1 and CDR2 sequences are LNHDA and SQIVND (reference sequence). The J segment lost 4 bases and the V segment lost 5 bases, leaving 9 bases of the junction unmatched. CDR3 coding DNA: TGTGCCAGTAGTGTCCAGGGGGCTTGGGGCACTGAAGCTTTCTTT. It specifies CASSVQGAWGTEAFF.

The chain recombines TRBV18 with TRBJ2-5; D is unresolved. From germline, CDR1 is KGHSH and CDR2 LQKENI. With 2 bases removed from V and 2 bases from J, the gap between germline ends came to 9 bases. This CDR3 has 14 amino acids. The CDR3 DNA reads TGTGCCAGCTCACCAGATGCAGGACAAGAGACCCAGTACTTC. It yields the protein CASSPDAGQETQYF.

This clone was recorded only once. The rearrangement joins TRBV4-1 to TRBJ2-5, with D perhaps matching TRBD1 (6 bases). V was clipped by 0 bases and J by 7 bases, with 15 bases between them. Germline loops: CDR1 MGHRA, CDR2 YSYEKL. This CDR3 spans 15 amino acids. CDR3 residues: CASSQEENRAATQYF. The CDR3 DNA sequence: TGCGCCAGCAGCCAAGAAGAGAACAGGGCGGCGACCCAGTACTTC.

This clone is a singleton in its sample. V and J are TRBV3-1 (or the pseudogene TRBV3-2) and TRBJ2-5; possible D gene TRBD1, 6 bases. CDR3 length: 13 residues. Trimming took off 0 bases at V and 4 bases at J, with 6 bases between the two ends. Per germline, CDR1 LGHDT and CDR2 YNNKEL (reference sequence). The CDR3 spells CASSQDRGETQYF. The CDR3 DNA reads as TGTGCCAGCAGCCAAGACAGGGGAGAGACCCAGTACTTC.

The genes are TRBV21-1 and TRBJ1-5; the D call TRBD1 from the table was never checked on the DNA. TRBV21-1 has pseudogene status. This CDR3 contains 17 residues. CDR3 sequence reads: CASSTFDRVYSNQPQHF. The CDR3, as DNA: TGTGCCAGCAGCACCTTCGACAGGGTCTATAGCAATCAGCCCCAGCATTTT.

The CDR3 region is CASSYSIGEGNEQFF. CDR3 in DNA: TGTGCCAGCAGTTACTCGATAGGGGAGGGCAATGAGCAGTTCTTC. V is TRBV6-5 and J is TRBJ2-1, with TRBD2 matching 7 bases. Germline-derived CDR1 and CDR2 are MNHEY and SVGAGI. This CDR3 region has 15 residues. The J segment lost 6 bases and the V segment lost 0 bases, leaving 5 bases of the junction unmatched.

The J gene is TRBJ2-7, the V gene TRBV5-6; the match to TRBD1 covers 10 bases. This CDR3 is 14 amino acids long. After removal of 0 bases from V and 8 bases from J, the junction contained 5 bases not matched to a gene. Germline V gives CDR1 SGHDT, CDR2 YYEEEE. The CDR3 region has the DNA TGTGCCAGCAGCTTGGACGGGACAGGGGTTCAGCAGTACTTC. It yields the protein CASSLDGTGVQQYF.

The CDR3 sequence is CASIVRSTYTGELFF. The CDR3 region has the DNA TGTGCCAGCATCGTAAGATCTACGTACACCGGGGAGCTGTTTTTT. J is TRBJ2-2 and V is TRBV7-9; D is undetermined. CDR1 and CDR2 (germline): SEHNR, FQNEAQ (reference sequence). This CDR3 comprises 15 residues. With 7 bases removed from V and 3 bases from J, the gap between germline ends came to 15 bases.

The chain employs TRBV9 and TRBJ2-1; 7 nucleotides match TRBD2. CDR1 is SGDLS, CDR2 YYNGEE, per germline. The CDR3 covers 14 residues. Losses at the gene ends were 4 bases for V and 10 bases for J; bases not matched to a gene: 11. CDR3 DNA: TGTGCCAGCAGCAAGCCCCTTAGCGGGTCCGAGCAGTTCTTC. Residues: CASSKPLSGSEQFF.

This clone was seen once. This rearrangement joins TRBV30 to TRBJ2-1, with D possibly being TRBD1 (6 bases). With 1 base removed from V and 2 bases from J, the gap between germline ends came to 9 bases. CDR3 length equals 14 residues. CDR1 is GTSNPN, CDR2 SVGIG, per germline (reference sequence). CDR3 coding DNA: TGTGCCTGGAGTGGGGGGCTTGCCTACAATGAGCAGTTCTTC. Residues: CAWSGGLAYNEQFF.

The chain carries TRBV7-8 and TRBJ1-5, with D possibly matching TRBD1 (5 bases). The CDR3 has 15 amino acids. V was cut by 5 bases and J by 1 base, with 12 bases left in between. CDR1 and CDR2 from the germline V gene are SGHVS and FQNEAQ. The CDR3 is CASSPQGVSNQPQHF. The DNA for the CDR3 is TGTGCCAGCAGCCCGCAGGGAGTCAGCAATCAGCCCCAGCATTTT. Based on the CDR3 plus reference TRBV7-8 and TRBJ1-5, the full variable domain is GAGVSQSPRYKVAKRGQDVALRCDPISGHVSLFWYQQALGQGPEFLTYFQNEAQLDKSGLPSDRFFAERPEGSVSTLKIQRTQQEDSAVYLCASSPQGVSNQPQHFGDGTRLSIL.

The V and J genes are TRBV4-1 and TRBJ1-5; D is unresolved. The CDR3 is 13 residues long. The ends were cut back, 0 bases at V and 7 bases at J, with 7 bases in the middle. Per germline, CDR1 MGHRA and CDR2 YSYEKL. The CDR3 nucleotides are TGCGCCAGCAGCCAAGAGATATGGCAGCCCCAGCATTTT. It encodes CASSQEIWQPQHF.

This rearrangement joins TRBV11-3 to TRBJ2-1, with D maybe TRBD2 (8 bases). Between the trimmed V and J ends, which lost 5 bases and 9 bases, there was a span of 29 bases. Germline V gene sequence: CDR1 SGHNT, CDR2 YENEEA. This CDR3 is 18 amino acids long. The chain's CDR3 is CASSPRGGWGGSGGEQFF. CDR3 in DNA: TGTGCCAGCAGCCCCCGAGGGGGCTGGGGGGGAAGCGGGGGTGAGCAGTTCTTC.

V usage is TRBV9 and J usage is TRBJ2-7, with a weak D call TRBD2 (6 bases). Trimming shortened V by 3 bases and J by 3 bases, and 19 bases separated the two germline ends. Germline values: CDR1 SGDLS, CDR2 YYNGEE. CDR3 length: 16 amino acids. CDR3 sequence reads: CASSALVGGPYYEQYF. The CDR3 DNA sequence: TGTGCCAGCAGCGCACTAGTGGGGGGACCCTACTACGAGCAGTACTTC.